This T cell receptor beta chain was recorded in a study of blood T cells in healthy people across ages. The CDR3 consists of 14 residues. J lost 7 bases, V lost 7 bases, and 14 bases had no gene match. Germline-derived CDR1 and CDR2 are SQVTM and ANQGSEA. Alongside a J-beta primer mix, a sample-barcoded 5' primer served in a second PCR lasting about 7 to 12 cycles. A single record per CDR3 protein comes from TCRdb applying MiXCR to the 5' RACE reads. The table shows roughly 1.4 million distinct CDR3 sequences, with around 55% occurring only once. The chain links TRBV29-1 to TRBJ1-1; 8 bases are a match to TRBD1. Sequencing used blood. The TCR sequence derives from a man aged 18 to 29 in good health. The CDR3 nucleotides are TGCAGCGCCCTAGGCGGACAGGGAGCTGATGAAGCTTTCTTT. It translates to CSALGGQGADEAFF.